This T cell receptor beta chain was profiled in a study of immune cell composition in non-small cell lung cancer. The study's findings and limits: Tumour-associated clones >0.5% occurred in approximately 34% of adenocarcinomas, less than 80% of squamous. Squamous lung tumours showed higher top 10 clone scores and clonality than adenocarcinomas.

Comments on this clone: Its matching antigen is unknown.

CDR3 size: 13 residues. V was pared by 2 bases and J by 8 bases, with 12 bases between. Germline V gives CDR1 MDHEN, CDR2 SYDVKM. The assay was immunoSEQ multiplex PCR, and TCRdb's table has in-frame clones only and misses some. The table lists 3,000 to 5,000 clones, over 65% of them singletons. This chain links TRBV28 with TRBJ1-2; D gene unclear. The clonotype comes from a human donor with non-small cell lung cancer. What was sequenced was lung tumor tissue. CDR3 sequence reads: CASSLSAFGGYTF. The CDR3 DNA reads TGTGCCAGCAGTTTAAGTGCCTTCGGCGGCTACACCTTC.